Below, 20 T cell receptor beta chains from the same sample are listed, as sequenced in a study of T-cell memory formation after mild COVID-19 (dated by TCRdb to about 2021). Receptors were amplified or captured by 5' RACE. Data came from an Illumina NovaSeq 6000. TCRdb reanalyzed the raw reads on its own, using fastp at Q25 for trimming and MiXCR for clone calling, and kept in-frame beta chains. Every entry covers one CDR3 protein and lists the most common genes and DNA from its rows. The sample has around 370,000 distinct CDR3 sequences on record, roughly 21% of them singletons. The ten top clones hold approximately 13% of the sample. The sequenced sample consisted of PBMCs or a T cell subset sorted from them (not recorded which). The receptors here all came from an adult woman who had mild COVID-19 (a few samples of this study predate the infection). The sample titles of this study are shuffled in the database, so cell type and time point are left out; the donor was told from shared clones.

Ten or more counts support this clonotype. The chain carries TRBV20-1 and TRBJ1-2; a possible D gene is TRBD1 (6 bases). This CDR3 comprises 14 residues. Looked up from germline, CDR1 is DFQATT and CDR2 is SNEGSKA (reference sequence). V lost 0 bases and J lost 8, with 16 bases in between. The CDR3 loop is CSARDSGTRYGYTF. The CDR3 DNA sequence: TGCAGTGCTAGAGATAGCGGGACAAGATACGGCTACACCTTC.

This clonotype was seen many times. The chain uses TRBV5-1 and TRBJ2-2; unclear D gene. V lost 1 base and J 1 base, leaving 8 bases between the germline ends. The V gene's germline CDR1 is SGHRS and CDR2 YFSETQ. The CDR3 length is 15 residues. This CDR3 reads CASSLKWENTGELFF. The CDR3 nucleotides read TGCGCCAGCAGCTTGAAGTGGGAGAACACCGGGGAGCTGTTTTTT.

Details on this clonotype: The junction differs from germline at one of its ends, possibly a read error. V usage is TRBV12-3 or TRBV12-4 and J usage is TRBJ2-1; 9 bases agree with TRBD2. There are 12 residues in the CDR3. The CDR3 protein is CASSLGLAGFHF. The CDR3 bases are TGTGCCAGCAGTTTAGGTCTAGCGGGGTTCCACTTC.

The table lists this clonotype with many counts. The rearrangement uses TRBV24-1 and TRBJ2-1; 10 bases agree with TRBD2. The germline V gene has CDR1 KGHDR and CDR2 SFDVKD. The V and J ends lost 7 bases and 2 bases, in that order; junction bases with no gene match: 7. This CDR3 has 16 amino acids. As DNA, the CDR3 is TGTGCCACCAGCCCCCGTACTAGCGGGACCTACAATGAGCAGTTCTTC. Protein product: CATSPRTSGTYNEQFF.

This clonotype was recorded a few times. V usage is TRBV6-1 and J usage is TRBJ1-5, with no clear D. V was shortened by 2 bases and J by 6 bases, with 8 bases between the two germline ends. Germline V gene sequence: CDR1 MNHNS, CDR2 SASEGT. This CDR3 comprises 13 residues. The CDR3 DNA sequence: TGTGCCAGCAGTGAACAGGAGCGTCAGCCCCAGCATTTT. Its protein is CASSEQERQPQHF.

The chain recombines TRBV7-9 with TRBJ1-2; a weak D match, TRBD1 (5 bases). Per the germline V gene, CDR1 is SEHNR and CDR2 is FQNEAQ (reference sequence). The CDR3 contains 19 residues. Trimming pared 1 base from V and 8 bases from J, leaving 29 bases between. CDR3 amino acids: CASSLGDLRETDPFVGYTF. CDR3 in DNA: TGTGCCAGCAGCTTAGGTGACCTCAGGGAGACAGATCCCTTCGTAGGCTACACCTTC.

The genes are TRBV29-1 and TRBJ2-1; no clear D. The ends were cut back, 2 bases at V and 0 bases at J, with 8 bases in the middle. This CDR3 has 14 amino acids. From germline, CDR1 is SQVTM and CDR2 ANQGSEA. CDR3 loop: CSVERTSSYNEQFF. The CDR3 DNA reads TGCAGCGTTGAACGGACGAGCTCCTACAATGAGCAGTTCTTC.

This clonotype was counted only a few times. V gene TRBV11-2 combines with J gene TRBJ1-2; possible D gene TRBD1, 6 bases. Germline V gene data show CDR1 as SGHAT and CDR2 as FQNNGV. Trimming removed 4 bases at V and 14 bases at J, with 14 bases between. The CDR3 loop spans 11 amino acids. Written as DNA, the CDR3 is TGTGCCAGCAGCTCTCCCCGACAGGCGACCTTC. As protein: CASSSPRQATF.

V and J are TRBV20-1 and TRBJ2-7, with D possibly being TRBD1 or TRBD2 (5 bases each). The V end lost 5 bases, the J end lost 0 bases, and 11 bases lay between the germline ends. This CDR3 has 13 residues. Germline-derived CDR1 and CDR2 are DFQATT and SNEGSKA (reference sequence). The DNA of the CDR3 is TGCAGTGCTGGGACCTTGAGCTCCTACGAGCAGTACTTC. Translated: CSAGTLSSYEQYF.

In regard to this clonotype: One end of the junction does not line up with germline, which may come from a read error. This sequence joins TRBV4-1 and TRBJ1-6; D gene unclear. The CDR3 loop spans 17 amino acids. Germline V gene lookup returns CDR1 MGHRA and CDR2 YSYEKL. In DNA, the CDR3 is TGCGTCAGCAGCCAAATCGGCCTGGCAGTTCTCAATTCACCCCTCCACTTT. Its protein product is CVSSQIGLAVLNSPLHF.

The chain links TRBV24-1 to TRBJ2-7; tentative D call: TRBD1 (6 bases). Trimming stripped 4 bases from V and 3 bases from J, with 12 bases between. This CDR3 is 14 amino acids long. CDR1 KGHDR and CDR2 SFDVKD come from the germline V gene. The CDR3 bases are TGTGCCACCAGTGAGCAGGGGTCGGACTACGAGCAGTACTTC. This gives the protein CATSEQGSDYEQYF.

This clonotype was found a few times. The CDR3 protein is CASTKDPILANYGYTF. The CDR3, as DNA: TGTGCCAGCACCAAAGATCCGATTTTAGCTAACTATGGCTACACCTTC. V usage is TRBV12-3 or TRBV12-4 and J usage is TRBJ1-2; D gene uncertain. V lost 7 bases and J lost 0, with 18 bases in between. The CDR3 runs 16 residues.

This clonotype has a handful of counts. This sequence joins TRBV2 and TRBJ1-3, with TRBD1 matching over 7 bases. J gave up 3 bases and V 5 bases, and 7 bases lay outside the gene matches. Per germline, CDR1 SNHLY and CDR2 FYNNEI. This CDR3 is built from 15 residues. The CDR3 is CASSPTGWIGNTIYF. CDR3 nucleotides: TGTGCCAGCAGTCCGACAGGGTGGATTGGAAACACCATATATTTT.

The chain uses TRBV6-5 and TRBJ1-3; no clear D gene. The V end lost 1 base, the J end lost 0 bases, and 10 bases lay between the germline ends. Germline V gene sequence: CDR1 MNHEY, CDR2 SVGAGI. CDR3 length: 16 amino acids. The CDR3 region is CASSYYGSLSGNTIYF. In DNA, the CDR3 is TGTGCCAGCAGTTACTATGGATCCCTCTCTGGAAACACCATATATTTT.

This clonotype was observed a few times. This chain connects TRBV6-5 to TRBJ1-4; 7 bases fit TRBD1. This CDR3 region has 13 residues. Unmatched junction bases numbered 6, after V lost 6 bases and J lost 8 bases. Germline CDR1 reads MNHEY; CDR2 reads SVGAGI. The CDR3 loop reads CASRHGQVEKLFF. CDR3 coding DNA: TGTGCCAGCAGGCACGGACAGGTCGAAAAACTGTTTTTT.

This clonotype was recorded only once. CDR3 in amino acids: CASSPIPGRADEQFF. The CDR3 DNA reads as TGCGCCAGCAGCCCGATTCCGGGACGTGCCGATGAGCAGTTCTTC. J is TRBJ2-1 and V is TRBV4-1; either TRBD1 or TRBD2 may supply D (5 bases each). V was shortened by 4 bases and J by 8 bases, with 18 bases between the two germline ends. CDR1 is MGHRA and CDR2 is YSYEKL in the germline V gene. The CDR3 length is 15 residues.

This chain joins TRBV5-1 and TRBJ1-3; no reliable D call. CDR3 length equals 13 residues. V was pared by 6 bases and J by 4 bases, with 11 bases between. Germline CDR1 and CDR2: SGHRS and YFSETQ. This chain's CDR3 is CASTPADGNTIYF. The CDR3 DNA reads as TGCGCCAGCACCCCAGCGGACGGAAACACCATATATTTT.

The genes are TRBV2 and TRBJ2-7; D is unclear. This CDR3 has 12 amino acids. Deletions cut 6 bases from V and 3 bases from J, with 9 bases between. CDR1 and CDR2 from the germline V gene are SNHLY and FYNNEI. The CDR3 region has the DNA TGTGCCAGCAGGGACGGCAACTACGAGCAGTACTTC. It specifies CASRDGNYEQYF.

The V gene is TRBV7-9, the J gene TRBJ2-3, with no clear D. V was shortened by 5 bases and J by 4 bases, with 16 bases between the two germline ends. CDR3 length: 15 amino acids. Looked up from germline, CDR1 is SEHNR and CDR2 is FQNEAQ (reference sequence). The CDR3 DNA follows: TGTGCCAGCAGCGAGGATCCCAGGATCCCAGATACGCAGTATTTT. Translation gives CASSEDPRIPDTQYF.

There are a few counts of this clonotype. The V call is TRBV21-1, the J call TRBJ1-5; the DNA was not compared with TRBD1, the D call given in the table. TRBV21-1 is a recognized pseudogene. This CDR3 region has 15 residues. The CDR3, as DNA: TGTGCCAGCACCACGGACAGGGGGAGCAATCAGCCCCAGCATTTT. It encodes CASTTDRGSNQPQHF.